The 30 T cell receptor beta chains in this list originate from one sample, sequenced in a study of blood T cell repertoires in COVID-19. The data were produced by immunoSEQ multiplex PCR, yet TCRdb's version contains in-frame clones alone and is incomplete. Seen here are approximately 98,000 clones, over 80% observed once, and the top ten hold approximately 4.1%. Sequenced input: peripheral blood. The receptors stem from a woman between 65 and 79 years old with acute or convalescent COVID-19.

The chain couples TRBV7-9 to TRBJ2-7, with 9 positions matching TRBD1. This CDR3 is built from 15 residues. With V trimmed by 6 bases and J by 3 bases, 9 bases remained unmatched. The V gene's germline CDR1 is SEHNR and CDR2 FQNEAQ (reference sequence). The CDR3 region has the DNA TGTGCCAGCAGTGGGGTGAGGACAGGGGTCTACGAGCAGTACTTC. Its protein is CASSGVRTGVYEQYF.

The CDR3 bases are TGTGCCAGCAGTTACAGGGGACAGGGTGAAGCTTTCTTT. This encodes CASSYRGQGEAFF. The chain has TRBV6-5 and TRBJ1-1; 9 bases fit TRBD1. J gave up 7 bases and V 2 bases, and 2 bases lay outside the gene matches. CDR3 length equals 13 residues. CDR1 MNHEY and CDR2 SVGAGI come from the germline V gene.

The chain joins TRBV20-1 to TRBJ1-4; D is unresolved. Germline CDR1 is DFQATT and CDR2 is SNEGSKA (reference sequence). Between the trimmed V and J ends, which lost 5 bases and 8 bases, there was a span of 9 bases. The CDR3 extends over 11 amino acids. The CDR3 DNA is TGCAGTGCTCTCGTCGGGGAAAAACTGTTTTTT. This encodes CSALVGEKLFF.

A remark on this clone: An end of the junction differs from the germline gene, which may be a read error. CDR3 loop: CGGGVGYGYTF. Here the CDR3 DNA reads TGCGGAGGGGGCGTTGGCTATGGCTACACCTTC. The genes are TRBV30 and TRBJ1-2; TRBD1 matches at 7 bases. CDR1 and CDR2 (germline): GTSNPN, SVGIG (reference sequence). The CDR3 is made up of 11 amino acids.

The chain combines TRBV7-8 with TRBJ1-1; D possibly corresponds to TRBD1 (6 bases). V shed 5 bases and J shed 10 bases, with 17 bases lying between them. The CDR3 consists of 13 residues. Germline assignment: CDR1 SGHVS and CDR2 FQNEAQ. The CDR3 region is CASSIRDTQGAFF. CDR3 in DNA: TGTGCCAGCAGCATCCGGGACACTCAGGGAGCTTTCTTT.

CDR3 bases: TGTGCCAGCAGTTCCGGAGACAGCTACACTGAAGCTTTCTTT. Its translation: CASSSGDSYTEAFF. The rearrangement links TRBV6-2 or TRBV6-3 to TRBJ1-1; TRBD1 might be the D (5 bases). V lost 4 bases to trimming and J lost 3 bases, with 12 bases between them. In germline, CDR1 is MNHEY, CDR2 SVGEGT. This CDR3 is 14 amino acids long.

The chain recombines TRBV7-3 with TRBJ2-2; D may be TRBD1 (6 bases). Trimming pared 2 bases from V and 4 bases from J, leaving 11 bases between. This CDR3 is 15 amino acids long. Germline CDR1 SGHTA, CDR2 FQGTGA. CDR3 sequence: CASSLLQGFTGELFF. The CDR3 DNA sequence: TGTGCCAGCAGCTTACTACAGGGATTCACCGGGGAGCTGTTTTTT.

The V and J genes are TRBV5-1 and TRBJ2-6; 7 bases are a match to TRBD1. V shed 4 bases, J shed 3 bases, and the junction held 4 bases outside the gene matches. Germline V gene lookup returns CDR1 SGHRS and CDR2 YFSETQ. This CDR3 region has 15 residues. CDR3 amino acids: CASSPTGDGANVLTF. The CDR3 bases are TGCGCCAGCAGCCCTACAGGGGATGGGGCCAACGTCCTGACTTTC.

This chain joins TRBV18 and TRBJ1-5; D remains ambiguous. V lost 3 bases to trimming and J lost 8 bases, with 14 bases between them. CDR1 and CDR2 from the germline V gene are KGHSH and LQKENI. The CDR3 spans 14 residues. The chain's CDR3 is CASSPVGVKEPQHF. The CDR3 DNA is TGTGCCAGCTCACCGGTCGGGGTCAAGGAGCCCCAGCATTTT.

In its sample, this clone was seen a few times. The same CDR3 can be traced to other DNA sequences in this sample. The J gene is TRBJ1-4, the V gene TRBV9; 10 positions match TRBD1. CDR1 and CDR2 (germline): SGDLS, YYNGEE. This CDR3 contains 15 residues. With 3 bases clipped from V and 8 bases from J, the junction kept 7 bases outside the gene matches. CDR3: CASSDRTGGGEKLFF. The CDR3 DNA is TGTGCCAGCAGCGATAGGACAGGGGGAGGGGAAAAACTGTTTTTT.

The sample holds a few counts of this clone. The CDR3 here is CASSQGDYSYNEQFF. CDR3 nucleotide sequence: TGTGCCAGCAGCCAAGGGGACTACTCCTACAATGAGCAGTTCTTC. The chain combines TRBV3-1 (or the pseudogene TRBV3-2) with TRBJ2-1, with TRBD2 matching 7 bases. Unmatched junction bases numbered 0, after V lost 1 base and J lost 0 bases. Germline V gene lookup returns CDR1 LGHDT and CDR2 YNNKEL (reference sequence). The CDR3 has 15 amino acids.

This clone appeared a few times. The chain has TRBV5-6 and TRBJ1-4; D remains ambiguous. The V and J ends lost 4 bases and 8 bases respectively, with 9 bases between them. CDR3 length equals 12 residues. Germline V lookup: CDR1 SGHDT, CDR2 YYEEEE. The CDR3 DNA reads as TGTGCCAGCAGCCTAATGTCCGAAAAACTGTTTTTT. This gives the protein CASSLMSEKLFF.

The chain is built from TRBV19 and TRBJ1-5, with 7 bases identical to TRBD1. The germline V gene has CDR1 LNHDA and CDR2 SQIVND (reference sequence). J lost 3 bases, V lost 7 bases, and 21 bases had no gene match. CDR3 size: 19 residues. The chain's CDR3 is CASTPDVQVPGQYNQPQHF. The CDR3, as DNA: TGTGCCAGTACCCCAGATGTTCAAGTCCCGGGACAGTACAATCAGCCCCAGCATTTT.

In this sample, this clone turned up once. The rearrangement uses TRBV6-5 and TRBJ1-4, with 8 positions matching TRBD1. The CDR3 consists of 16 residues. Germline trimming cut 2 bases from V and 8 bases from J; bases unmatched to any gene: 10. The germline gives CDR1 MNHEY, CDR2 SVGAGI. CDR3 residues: CASSYRRTGPPEKLFF. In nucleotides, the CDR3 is TGTGCCAGCAGTTACCGACGGACAGGGCCGCCAGAAAAACTGTTTTTT.

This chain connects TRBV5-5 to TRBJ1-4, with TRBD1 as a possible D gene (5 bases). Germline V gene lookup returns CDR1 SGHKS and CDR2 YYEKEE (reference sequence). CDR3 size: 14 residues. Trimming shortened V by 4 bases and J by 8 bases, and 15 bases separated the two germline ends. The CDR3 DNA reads TGTGCCAGCAGCGGCGGAGGGGCTGGCGAAAAACTGTTTTTT. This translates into CASSGGGAGEKLFF. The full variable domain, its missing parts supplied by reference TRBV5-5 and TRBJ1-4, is DAGVTQSPTHLIKTRGQQVTLRCSPISGHKSVSWYQQVLGQGPQFIFQYYEKEERGRGNFPDRFSARQFPNYSSELNVNALLLGDSALYLCASSGGGAGEKLFFGSGTQLSVL.

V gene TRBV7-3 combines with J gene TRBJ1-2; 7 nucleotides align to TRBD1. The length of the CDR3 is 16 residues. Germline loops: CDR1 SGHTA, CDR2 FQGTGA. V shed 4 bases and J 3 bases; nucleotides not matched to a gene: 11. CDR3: CASSSDPGQSHYGYTF. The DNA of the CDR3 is TGTGCCAGCAGCTCCGACCCGGGACAGTCCCACTATGGCTACACCTTC. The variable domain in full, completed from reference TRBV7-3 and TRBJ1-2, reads GAGVSQTPSNKVTEKGKYVELRCDPISGHTALYWYRQSLGQGPEFLIYFQGTGAADDSGLPNDRFFAVRPEGSVSTLKIQRTERGDSAVYLCASSSDPGQSHYGYTFGSGTRLTVV.

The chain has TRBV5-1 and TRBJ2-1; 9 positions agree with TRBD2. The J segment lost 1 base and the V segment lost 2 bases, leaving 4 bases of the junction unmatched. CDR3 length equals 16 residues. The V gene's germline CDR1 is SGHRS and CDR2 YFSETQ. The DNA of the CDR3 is TGCGCCAGCAGCTTCAGACTAGCGGATTCCTACAATGAGCAGTTCTTC. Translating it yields CASSFRLADSYNEQFF.

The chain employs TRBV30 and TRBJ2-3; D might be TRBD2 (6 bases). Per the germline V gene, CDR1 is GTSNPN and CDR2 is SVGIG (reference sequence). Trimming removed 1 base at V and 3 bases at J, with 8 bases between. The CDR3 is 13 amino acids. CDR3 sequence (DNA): TGTGCCTGGAGTGGGGACTTTACAGATACGCAGTATTTT. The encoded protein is CAWSGDFTDTQYF.

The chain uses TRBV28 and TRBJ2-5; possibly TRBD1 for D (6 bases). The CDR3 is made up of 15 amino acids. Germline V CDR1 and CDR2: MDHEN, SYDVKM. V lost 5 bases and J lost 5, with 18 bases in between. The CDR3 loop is CASSTGTLFGETQYF. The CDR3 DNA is TGTGCCAGCAGTACCGGGACACTGTTCGGGGAGACCCAGTACTTC. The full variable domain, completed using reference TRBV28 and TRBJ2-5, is DVKVTQSSRYLVKRTGEKVFLECVQDMDHENMFWYRQDPGLGLRLIYFSYDVKMKEKGDIPEGYSVSREKKERFSLILESASTNQTSMYLCASSTGTLFGETQYFGPGTRLLVL.

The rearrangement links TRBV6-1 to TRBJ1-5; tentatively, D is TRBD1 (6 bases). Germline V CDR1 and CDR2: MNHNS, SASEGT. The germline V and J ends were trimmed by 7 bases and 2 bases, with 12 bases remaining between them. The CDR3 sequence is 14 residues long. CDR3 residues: CASTQGKGNQPQHF. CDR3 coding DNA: TGTGCCAGCACCCAGGGGAAGGGCAATCAGCCCCAGCATTTT.

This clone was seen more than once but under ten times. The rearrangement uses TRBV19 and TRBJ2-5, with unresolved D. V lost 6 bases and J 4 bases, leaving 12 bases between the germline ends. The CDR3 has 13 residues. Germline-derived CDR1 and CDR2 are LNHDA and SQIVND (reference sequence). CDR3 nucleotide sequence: TGTGCCAGTAGGACTCAATGGTCAGAGACCCAGTACTTC. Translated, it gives CASRTQWSETQYF.

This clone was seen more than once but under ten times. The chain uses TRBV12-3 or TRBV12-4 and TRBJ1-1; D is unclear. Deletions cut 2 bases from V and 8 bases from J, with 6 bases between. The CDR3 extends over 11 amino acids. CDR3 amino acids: CASSLLQEAFF. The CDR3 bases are TGTGCCAGCAGTTTATTACAGGAAGCTTTCTTT.

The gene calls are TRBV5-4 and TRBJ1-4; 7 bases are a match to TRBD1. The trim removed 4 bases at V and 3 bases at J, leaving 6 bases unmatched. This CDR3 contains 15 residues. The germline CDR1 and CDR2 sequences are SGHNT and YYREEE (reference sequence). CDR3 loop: CASSLRGQANEKLFF. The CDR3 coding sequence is TGTGCCAGCAGCCTAAGGGGGCAGGCTAATGAAAAACTGTTTTTT.

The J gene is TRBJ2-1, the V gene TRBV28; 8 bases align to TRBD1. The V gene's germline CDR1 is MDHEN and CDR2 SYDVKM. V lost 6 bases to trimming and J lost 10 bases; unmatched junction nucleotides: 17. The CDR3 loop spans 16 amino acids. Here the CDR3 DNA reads TGTGCCAGCAGGCGAACAGCCGGGACAGGAGGAGGGGAGCAGTTCTTC. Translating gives CASRRTAGTGGGEQFF.

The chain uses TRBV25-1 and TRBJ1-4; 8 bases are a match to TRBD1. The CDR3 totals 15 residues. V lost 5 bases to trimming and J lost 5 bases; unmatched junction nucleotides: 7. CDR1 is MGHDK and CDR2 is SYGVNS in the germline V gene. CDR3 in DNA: TGTGCCAGCAGTTCCAGGGGGCTCGGGAATGAAAAACTGTTTTTT. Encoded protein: CASSSRGLGNEKLFF.

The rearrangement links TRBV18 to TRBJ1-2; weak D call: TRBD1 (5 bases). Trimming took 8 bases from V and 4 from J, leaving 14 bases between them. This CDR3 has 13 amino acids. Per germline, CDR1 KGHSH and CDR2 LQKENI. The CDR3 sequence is CASRREGSYGYTF. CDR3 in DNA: TGTGCCAGCCGCCGGGAGGGGTCCTATGGCTACACCTTC.

CDR3 DNA: TGTGCCAGCAGTTTATTTTCCGGGACTATGGGTTCACCCCTCCACTTT. Its protein is CASSLFSGTMGSPLHF. The genes are TRBV28 and TRBJ1-6; D is perhaps TRBD1 (5 bases). The ends were cut back, 1 base at V and 9 bases at J, with 16 bases in the middle. The CDR3 has 16 residues. The germline gives CDR1 MDHEN, CDR2 SYDVKM.

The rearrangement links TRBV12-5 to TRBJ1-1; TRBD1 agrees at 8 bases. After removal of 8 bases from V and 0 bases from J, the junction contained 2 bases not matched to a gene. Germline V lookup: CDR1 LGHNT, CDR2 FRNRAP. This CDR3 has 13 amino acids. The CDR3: CASTGGVNTEAFF. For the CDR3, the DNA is TGTGCTAGTACAGGGGGGGTGAACACTGAAGCTTTCTTT.

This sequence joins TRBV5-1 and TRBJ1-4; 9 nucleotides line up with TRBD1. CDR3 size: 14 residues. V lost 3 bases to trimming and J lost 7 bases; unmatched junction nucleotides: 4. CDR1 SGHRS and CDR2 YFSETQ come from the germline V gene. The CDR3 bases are TGCGCCAGCAGCTCCACAGGGGGCGTTGAAAAACTGTTTTTT. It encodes CASSSTGGVEKLFF.

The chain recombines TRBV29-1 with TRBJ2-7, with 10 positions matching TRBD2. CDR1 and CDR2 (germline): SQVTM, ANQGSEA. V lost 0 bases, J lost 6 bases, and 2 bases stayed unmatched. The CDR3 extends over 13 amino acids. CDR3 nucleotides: TGCAGCGTTGAAGATAGCGGGAGGACCGAGCAGTACTTC. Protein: CSVEDSGRTEQYF.